Below, 29 T cell receptor beta chains from the same sample are listed, as sequenced in a study of blood T cells in healthy people across ages. Sample-barcoded 5' priming and a J-beta primer mix drove a second PCR of about 7 to 11 cycles. TCRdb redid the calling of the 5' RACE reads with MiXCR, one entry per CDR3 protein. Among hundreds of thousands of distinct CDR3 sequences listed, more than 20% were seen once. This sample also appeared in a second study, on T cells of mothers and their children.

The sequenced sample consisted of blood. These receptors were taken from a boy younger than 18 in good health.

The chain combines TRBV12-5 with TRBJ2-5; D remains unclear. Gene TRBJ2-1 matches the end of the DNA better, so the J call may be wrong. Germline-derived CDR1 and CDR2 are LGHNT and FRNRAP. The CDR3 sequence is 11 residues long. CDR3 in DNA: TGTGCTAGTGGTCAGATAGTGGAGCAGTTCTTC. This codes for CASGQIVEQFF.

V and J are TRBV5-4 and TRBJ2-1, with 8 bases that match TRBD2. This CDR3 comprises 15 residues. The germline V gene encodes CDR1 SGHNT and CDR2 YYREEE (reference sequence). V gave up 0 bases and J gave up 6 bases; unmatched junction bases: 5. The CDR3 sequence is CASSLASGPCNEQFF. CDR3 bases: TGTGCCAGCAGCTTGGCTAGCGGGCCCTGCAATGAGCAGTTCTTC.

Comments on this clonotype: A read error is possible here, since a much larger clone lies one base away. The chain is built from TRBV2 and TRBJ2-5; unclear D gene. Germline-derived CDR1 and CDR2 are SNHLY and FYNNEI. The CDR3 spans 11 residues. CDR3 bases: TGTGGCAGCAGCGTAGTGGAGACCCAGTACTTC. Translation: CGSSVVETQYF. Variable domain in full (rest from reference TRBV2 and TRBJ2-5): EPEVTQTPSHQVTQMGQEVILRCVPISNHLYFYWYRQILGQKVEFLVSFYNNEISEKSEIFDDQFSVERPDGSNFTLKIRSTKLEDSAMYFCGSSVVETQYFGPGTRLLVL.

The chain uses TRBV20-1 and TRBJ2-1, with a tentative D call TRBD2 (5 bases). The V gene's germline CDR1 is DFQATT and CDR2 SNEGSKA (reference sequence). This CDR3 region has 15 residues. V was clipped by 1 base and J by 0 bases, with 10 bases between them. The DNA of the CDR3 is TGCAGTGCTAGAGGGAGGCGCAGCTCCTACAATGAGCAGTTCTTC. Its protein is CSARGRRSSYNEQFF.

This clonotype was picked up a small number of times. V is TRBV3-1 and J is TRBJ2-5; a weak D match, TRBD2 (6 bases). Germline V gene lookup returns CDR1 LGHDT and CDR2 YNNKEL (reference sequence). Trimming took off 0 bases at V and 9 bases at J, with 8 bases between the two ends. This CDR3 has 12 residues. The CDR3 DNA reads as TGTGCCAGCAGCCAAGACAGGAGGGCCCAGTACTTC. This translates into CASSQDRRAQYF.

V is TRBV4-2 and J is TRBJ2-1; 14 bases map to TRBD2. The CDR3 sequence is 18 residues long. The germline V gene has CDR1 LGHNA and CDR2 YNFKEQ. After removal of 4 bases from V and 0 bases from J, the junction contained 5 bases not matched to a gene. The CDR3 bases are TGTGCCAGCAGCCTTCGACTAGCGGGGGGGAACTCCTACAATGAGCAGTTCTTC. It specifies CASSLRLAGGNSYNEQFF.

CDR3 DNA sequence: TGTGCCAGCAGGGAGGACAGTGACGATGAGCAGTTCTTC. This translates into CASREDSDDEQFF. The chain carries TRBV2 and TRBJ2-1, with D maybe TRBD1 (6 bases). Germline values: CDR1 SNHLY, CDR2 FYNNEI. CDR3 length: 13 residues. Trimming shortened V by 6 bases and J by 8 bases, and 14 bases separated the two germline ends.

The chain recombines TRBV7-9 with TRBJ2-7; tentatively, D is TRBD2 (6 bases). The CDR3 has 15 residues. Germline loops: CDR1 SEHNR, CDR2 FQNEAQ (reference sequence). Deletions cut 0 bases from V and 1 base from J, with 10 bases between. The CDR3 loop reads CASSLALGGSYEQYF. CDR3 sequence (DNA): TGTGCCAGCAGCTTAGCCTTGGGGGGTTCCTACGAGCAGTACTTC.

This clonotype was observed a few times. The chain joins TRBV28 to TRBJ2-7; D uncertain. Germline assignment: CDR1 MDHEN and CDR2 SYDVKM. V lost 6 bases and J 4 bases, leaving 10 bases between the germline ends. This CDR3 is built from 12 residues. CDR3 sequence reads: CASSPAKYEQYF. The CDR3 nucleotides read TGTGCCAGCAGCCCCGCCAAGTACGAGCAGTACTTC.

This clonotype was found many times. The junction departs from germline at one end; a sequencing error may be responsible. The chain recombines TRBV7-7 with TRBJ2-2; unclear D gene. Germline V lookup: CDR1 SSHAT, CDR2 FNYEAQ (reference sequence). This CDR3 is built from 13 residues. DNA of the CDR3: TGTGCTAGCACCCCGGGTGTGACCGGGGAGCTGTTTTTT. This sequence encodes CASTPGVTGELFF.

V gene TRBV5-1 combines with J gene TRBJ2-3; tentatively, D is TRBD2 (5 bases). This CDR3 contains 14 residues. Germline-derived CDR1 and CDR2 are SGHRS and YFSETQ. V was clipped by 5 bases and J by 2 bases, with 12 bases between them. CDR3 DNA: TGCGCCAGCAGGGGAGCAGTCAACACAGATACGCAGTATTTT. The encoded protein is CASRGAVNTDTQYF. The full variable domain, in which reference TRBV5-1 and TRBJ2-3 provide the parts outside the CDR3, is KAGVTQTPRYLIKTRGQQVTLSCSPISGHRSVSWYQQTPGQGLQFLFEYFSETQRNKGNFPGRFSGRQFSNSRSEMNVSTLELGDSALYLCASRGAVNTDTQYFGPGTRLTVL.

This clonotype showed up just a few times. The genes are TRBV29-1 and TRBJ2-5; TRBD1 matches 9 bases. The closer fit of TRBJ2-1 to the DNA end suggests the J call may be wrong. The germline V gene has CDR1 SQVTM and CDR2 ANQGSEA. This CDR3 is built from 16 residues. The CDR3 reads CSVGGTGIVGNNEQFF. The CDR3 DNA follows: TGCAGCGTTGGAGGGACAGGGATAGTTGGTAACAATGAGCAGTTCTTC.

V is TRBV29-1 and J is TRBJ2-3; a weak D match, TRBD2 (5 bases). This CDR3 comprises 12 residues. Trimming shortened V by 4 bases and J by 6 bases, and 11 bases separated the two germline ends. CDR1 SQVTM and CDR2 ANQGSEA come from the germline V gene. This chain's CDR3 is CSVGGYLDTQYF. CDR3 nucleotides: TGCAGCGTTGGAGGGTACTTGGATACGCAGTATTTT.

The chain carries TRBV20-1 and TRBJ2-1; 9 nucleotides align to TRBD2. Unmatched junction bases numbered 11, after V lost 3 bases and J lost 5 bases. This CDR3 spans 16 amino acids. From germline, CDR1 is DFQATT and CDR2 SNEGSKA (reference sequence). The CDR3 DNA reads as TGCAGTGCTAGTCCGATTAGCGGGAGATCGGACAATGAGCAGTTCTTC. Amino acid sequence: CSASPISGRSDNEQFF.

In its sample, this clonotype was seen a few times. The rearrangement joins TRBV7-3 to TRBJ2-5; 11 positions match TRBD1. The J call may be in error: the DNA end matches TRBJ2-1 better. Germline V gene lookup returns CDR1 SGHTA and CDR2 FQGTGA. The CDR3 consists of 15 residues. The chain's CDR3 is CASSSIGQGASEQFF. As DNA, the CDR3 is TGTGCCAGCAGCTCAATAGGACAGGGGGCGAGTGAGCAGTTCTTC.

In DNA form, the CDR3 reads TGCAGCGTCGTCGCGGCTTCTGGTCAGCCCCAGCATTTT. It translates to CSVVAASGQPQHF. V and J are TRBV29-1 and TRBJ1-5; no clear D gene. Germline CDR1 SQVTM, CDR2 ANQGSEA. This CDR3 comprises 13 residues. The V and J ends lost 6 bases and 6 bases respectively, with 15 bases between them.

The chain joins TRBV3-1 to TRBJ1-3; 9 nucleotides line up with TRBD1. CDR3 size: 15 residues. CDR1 LGHDT and CDR2 YNNKEL come from the germline V gene (reference sequence). Trimming removed 4 bases from V and 5 bases from J; junction bases left unmatched: 6. The CDR3 DNA reads as TGTGCCAGCAGCCCTGGGGACAGGGCAAGAAACACCATATATTTT. Amino acid sequence: CASSPGDRARNTIYF.

J is TRBJ2-5 and V is TRBV7-9; D possibly corresponds to TRBD2 (6 bases). V lost 4 bases and J 0 bases, leaving 24 bases between the germline ends. This CDR3 is 19 amino acids long. Germline CDR1 and CDR2: SEHNR and FQNEAQ (reference sequence). This CDR3 reads CASSSWHGSRPQHQETQYF. CDR3 sequence (DNA): TGTGCCAGCAGCTCATGGCACGGGAGTAGGCCTCAACACCAAGAGACCCAGTACTTC.

V gene TRBV4-1 combines with J gene TRBJ2-3; D is unresolved. V gave up 4 bases and J gave up 0 bases, with 8 bases separating them. The germline gives CDR1 MGHRA, CDR2 YSYEKL. This CDR3 has 14 amino acids. CDR3 loop: CASSPGDSTDTQYF. In nucleotides, the CDR3 is TGCGCCAGCAGCCCTGGGGATAGCACAGATACGCAGTATTTT.

The chain recombines TRBV5-6 with TRBJ2-3, with a weak D call TRBD1 (6 bases). The CDR3 totals 15 residues. CDR1 is SGHDT, CDR2 YYEEEE, per germline. V was cut by 2 bases and J by 3 bases, with 13 bases left in between. CDR3 loop: CASSFTGMGTDTQYF. The CDR3 DNA follows: TGTGCCAGCAGCTTTACAGGGATGGGGACAGATACGCAGTATTTT.

The V gene is TRBV5-1, the J gene TRBJ2-1, with 11 bases fitting TRBD2. Germline values: CDR1 SGHRS, CDR2 YFSETQ. The CDR3 contains 16 residues. The ends lost 6 bases at V and 5 bases at J; junction bases unmatched: 10. CDR3 sequence reads: CASTPGGTSGNNEQFF. The DNA for the CDR3 is TGCGCCAGCACTCCGGGAGGGACTAGCGGAAACAATGAGCAGTTCTTC.

V usage is TRBV29-1 and J usage is TRBJ2-7, with D perhaps assigned TRBD1 or TRBD2 (5 bases each). Germline V gene lookup returns CDR1 SQVTM and CDR2 ANQGSEA. This CDR3 is built from 14 residues. Trimming left V 2 bases short and J 5 bases short, with 16 bases between. Written as DNA, the CDR3 is TGCAGCGTTGAACTAGGGCAGGGAGTCCACGAGCAGTACTTC. Amino acids: CSVELGQGVHEQYF.

V and J are TRBV6-5 and TRBJ1-1, with no clear D. With 0 bases removed from V and 5 bases from J, the gap between germline ends came to 7 bases. This CDR3 region has 13 residues. Looked up from germline, CDR1 is MNHEY and CDR2 is SVGAGI. The CDR3 spells CASSYSPQTEAFF. CDR3 DNA sequence: TGTGCCAGCAGTTACTCGCCTCAGACTGAAGCTTTCTTT.

This clonotype appeared a few times. V usage is TRBV4-2 and J usage is TRBJ2-6; 7 nucleotides match TRBD1. Germline CDR1 reads LGHNA; CDR2 reads YNFKEQ. The CDR3 is 19 amino acids. Trimming cost V 3 bases and J 1 base; bases outside gene matches: 12. The CDR3 nucleotides read TGTGCCAGCAGCCAGATTCTGACAGGGCCGCGTTCTGGGGCCAACGTCCTGACTTTC. Its protein is CASSQILTGPRSGANVLTF.

This clonotype was seen a handful of times. V gene TRBV28 combines with J gene TRBJ1-1; D remains unclear. V lost 2 bases, J lost 8 bases, and 9 bases lay in between. Germline assignment: CDR1 MDHEN and CDR2 SYDVKM. The CDR3 has 12 residues. The DNA for the CDR3 is TGTGCCAGCAGTTTACCCTGGACCGAAGCTTTCTTT. Its translation is CASSLPWTEAFF.

This clonotype came up many times. The chain joins TRBV7-2 to TRBJ2-7, with D unclear. The CDR3 is 13 residues long. The V end lost 1 base, the J end lost 7 bases, and 11 bases lay between the germline ends. The germline V gene has CDR1 SGHTA and CDR2 FQGNSA. CDR3: CASSLGTGGEQYF. In DNA form, the CDR3 reads TGTGCCAGCAGCTTAGGAACTGGCGGAGAGCAGTACTTC.

This chain's CDR3 is CATGGLAGETQYF. The DNA of the CDR3 is TGTGCCACTGGCGGACTAGCGGGGGAGACCCAGTACTTC. V and J are TRBV24-1 and TRBJ2-5; 12 bases agree with TRBD2. Germline-derived CDR1 and CDR2 are KGHDR and SFDVKD. With V trimmed by 10 bases and J by 5 bases, 4 bases remained unmatched. The CDR3 loop spans 13 amino acids.

This clonotype was found a few times. In DNA, the CDR3 is TGTGCCAGTACGTCTTTTGGGGATGCGGGCACTGAAGCTTTCTTT. It encodes CASTSFGDAGTEAFF. V and J are TRBV19 and TRBJ1-1; D gene ambiguous. The ends were cut back, 7 bases at V and 4 bases at J, with 19 bases in the middle. Germline V gene data show CDR1 as LNHDA and CDR2 as SQIVND (reference sequence). The length of the CDR3 is 15 residues.

V is TRBV13 and J is TRBJ2-5; TRBD1 agrees at 9 bases. The DNA matches TRBJ2-7 better at its end, which makes the J call doubtful. CDR1 is PRHDT, CDR2 FYEKMQ, per germline (reference sequence). This CDR3 is 13 amino acids long. The CDR3 is CASSPETGGEQYF. As DNA, the CDR3 is TGTGCCAGCAGCCCAGAGACAGGGGGCGAGCAGTACTTC.